This passage covers 27 T cell receptor beta chains from one sample sequenced in a study of vaccination and CD4 T cells after COVID-19. Cultured CD4+ T-cell DNA underwent Oncomine TCR Beta short-read sequencing. Each CDR3 protein gets one entry after TCRdb re-called the PCR reads with MiXCR. The sample has fewer than 13,000 distinct CDR3 sequences, roughly 55% seen once. The treatment denotes: approximately nine-day PBMC culture with coronavirus spike peptide pools or control peptides (ViraFEST assay). Their specific antigens are unknown. The source material was CD4+ T cells from blood, cultured in vitro. The receptors shown here come from a human donor who had recovered from COVID-19.

V and J are TRBV21-1 and TRBJ1-5. TRBV21-1 is noted as a pseudogene. CDR3 length: 21 residues. The CDR3 here is CASSNRNLQVGLALSNQPQHF. The CDR3 DNA sequence: TGTGCCAGCAGCAATCGCAACCTACAGGTGGGTCTAGCGCTTAGCAATCAGCCCCAGCATTTT.

In this sample, this clonotype turned up a few times. The CDR3 coding sequence is TGTGCCAGCAGTTTCAGGGCGGGCGGGGAAAAACTGTTTTTT. It encodes CASSFRAGGEKLFF. The chain employs TRBV7-2 and TRBJ1-4, with D perhaps TRBD1 (5 bases). V shed 6 bases and J shed 8 bases, with 16 bases lying between them. Per the germline V gene, CDR1 is SGHTA and CDR2 is FQGNSA. The CDR3 is 14 amino acids.

This clonotype has just a few counts. The gene calls are TRBV12-3 or TRBV12-4 and TRBJ1-5; no clear D gene. V shed 3 bases and J shed 4 bases, with 10 bases lying between them. The CDR3 is 14 amino acids. The CDR3 DNA reads TGTGCCAGCAGTTTCAGTACAGAGAATCAGCCCCAGCATTTT. It encodes CASSFSTENQPQHF.

Regarding this clonotype: Mismatch with germline at one junction end may stem from a read error. The chain carries TRBV6-1 and TRBJ2-3; possibly TRBD1 or TRBD2 for D (6 bases each). This CDR3 region has 14 residues. Germline V CDR1 and CDR2: MNHNS, SASEGT. The CDR3 spells CASGGWGDTDTQCF. In DNA, the CDR3 is TGTGCCAGCGGTGGGTGGGGGGACACAGATACGCAGTGTTTT.

This rearrangement joins TRBV7-9 to TRBJ1-3, with 9 bases that match TRBD1. Losses at the gene ends were 5 bases for V and 0 bases for J; bases not matched to a gene: 14. The CDR3 runs to 19 residues. The germline V gene encodes CDR1 SEHNR and CDR2 FQNEAQ (reference sequence). Written as DNA, the CDR3 is TGTGCCAGCAGCGCCCACAGGGGGCTTGCTCTTAACTCTGGAAACACCATATATTTT. It specifies CASSAHRGLALNSGNTIYF. Full variable domain (missing parts from reference TRBV7-9 and TRBJ1-3): DTGVSQNPRHKITKRGQNVTFRCDPISEHNRLYWYRQTLGQGPEFLTYFQNEAQLEKSRLLSDRFSAERPKGSFSTLEIQRTEQGDSAMYLCASSAHRGLALNSGNTIYFGEGSWLTVV.

There are a few counts of this clonotype. The rearrangement uses TRBV6-2 or TRBV6-3 and TRBJ1-5; 10 bases fit TRBD1. The CDR3 totals 17 residues. Germline trimming cut 1 base from V and 3 bases from J; bases unmatched to any gene: 6. The germline V gene encodes CDR1 MNHEY and CDR2 SVGEGT. CDR3 residues: CASSYLSGQGFNQPQHF. In DNA form, the CDR3 reads TGTGCCAGCAGTTACTTGTCGGGACAGGGGTTCAATCAGCCCCAGCATTTT.

As DNA, the CDR3 is TGTGCCAGCAGCCCCCGGGCGGACCACCAGGACGAGCAGTACTTC. Translating it yields CASSPRADHQDEQYF. The gene calls are TRBV6-2 or TRBV6-3 and TRBJ2-7; D gene unclear. The germline V gene has CDR1 MNHEY and CDR2 SVGEGT. V lost 6 bases, J lost 5 bases, and 20 bases lay in between. The CDR3 length is 15 residues.

This chain uses TRBV5-6 with TRBJ2-5; D tentatively reads TRBD1 or TRBD2 (5 bases each). Per the germline V gene, CDR1 is SGHDT and CDR2 is YYEEEE. The CDR3 is 15 residues long. With 0 bases removed from V and 5 bases from J, the gap between germline ends came to 14 bases. CDR3 region: CASSLGRRGGETQYF. The CDR3 DNA reads as TGTGCCAGCAGCTTGGGGCGTCGGGGCGGGGAGACCCAGTACTTC.

This clonotype was counted between two and nine times. The genes are TRBV5-1 and TRBJ2-3; D might be TRBD2 (6 bases). This CDR3 region has 15 residues. Germline V CDR1 and CDR2: SGHRS, YFSETQ. V dropped 0 bases and J dropped 0 bases, with 8 bases sitting between them. The CDR3 DNA reads TGCGCCAGCAGCTTGGGGGGGGTCAGCACAGATACGCAGTATTTT. Translation gives CASSLGGVSTDTQYF. Variable domain in full (rest from reference TRBV5-1 and TRBJ2-3): KAGVTQTPRYLIKTRGQQVTLSCSPISGHRSVSWYQQTPGQGLQFLFEYFSETQRNKGNFPGRFSGRQFSNSRSEMNVSTLELGDSALYLCASSLGGVSTDTQYFGPGTRLTVL.

The rearrangement joins TRBV12-3 or TRBV12-4 to TRBJ2-5, with 8 bases fitting TRBD1. The CDR3 has 15 residues. V trimming: 5 bases; J trimming: 4 bases; junction bases outside the gene matches: 9. The CDR3 loop reads CASSPRTGWGETQYF. The CDR3 DNA reads as TGTGCCAGCAGTCCCCGGACAGGGTGGGGAGAGACCCAGTACTTC.

This sequence joins TRBV11-2 and TRBJ1-2; D may be TRBD1 (6 bases). CDR3 length: 14 residues. Germline lookup yields CDR1 SGHAT and CDR2 FQNNGV. The V end lost 7 bases, the J end lost 6 bases, and 18 bases lay between the germline ends. The CDR3 DNA reads TGTGCCAGCATCCAAACAGGGTTTGAAGATGGCTACACCTTC. This translates into CASIQTGFEDGYTF.

The chain links TRBV6-1 to TRBJ2-3; TRBD2 aligns across 11 bases. This CDR3 is built from 17 residues. Germline-derived CDR1 and CDR2 are MNHNS and SASEGT. V trimming: 5 bases; J trimming: 0 bases; junction bases outside the gene matches: 7. The CDR3 DNA is TGTGCCAGCAGTATTGGGAGGACTAGCGGGAGCACAGATACGCAGTATTTT. This encodes CASSIGRTSGSTDTQYF.

This chain links TRBV30 with TRBJ2-1; 11 bases align to TRBD2. Germline lookup yields CDR1 GTSNPN and CDR2 SVGIG (reference sequence). The CDR3 sequence is 15 residues long. The ends lost 0 bases at V and 9 bases at J; junction bases unmatched: 7. CDR3 nucleotides: TGTGCCTGGAGTGTTTATAGCGGGGGGGCTGCTGAGCAGTTCTTC. It specifies CAWSVYSGGAAEQFF.

The rearrangement uses TRBV14 and TRBJ2-2, with 8 bases aligning to TRBD1. V was pared by 4 bases and J by 0 bases, with 7 bases of the junction left unmatched. CDR1 and CDR2 from the germline V gene are SGHDN and FVKESK. This CDR3 region has 17 residues. CDR3 in amino acids: CASSPIMDRANTGELFF. CDR3 nucleotides: TGTGCCAGCAGCCCAATTATGGACAGGGCGAACACCGGGGAGCTGTTTTTT.

V usage is TRBV12-3 or TRBV12-4 and J usage is TRBJ1-1; 10 bases are shared with TRBD1. The V and J ends lost 5 bases and 5 bases, in that order; junction bases with no gene match: 11. The CDR3 contains 16 residues. The CDR3 region is CASSRRTGGAFTEAFF. The CDR3 bases are TGTGCCAGCAGTCGAAGGACAGGGGGAGCGTTTACTGAAGCTTTCTTT.

The gene calls are TRBV7-6 and TRBJ2-3; TRBD1 aligns across 11 bases. The germline gives CDR1 SGHVS, CDR2 FNYEAQ. The CDR3 is 19 amino acids. Trimming took 1 base from V and 3 from J; bases not matched to a gene: 12. For the CDR3, the DNA is TGTGCCAGCAGCTTAGGTCCGAGGGGGGACAGGGGGTCGACAGATACGCAGTATTTT. Translation gives CASSLGPRGDRGSTDTQYF.

This clonotype has a handful of counts. V gene TRBV12-3 or TRBV12-4 combines with J gene TRBJ2-2; 9 bases line up with TRBD1. Unmatched junction bases numbered 7, after V lost 6 bases and J lost 2 bases. CDR3 length: 16 residues. The CDR3 protein is CASRETGGVNTGELFF. CDR3 DNA sequence: TGTGCCAGCAGAGAAACAGGGGGCGTTAACACCGGGGAGCTGTTTTTT.

The chain is built from TRBV10-1 and TRBJ2-3, with no clear D. This CDR3 contains 15 residues. Germline assignment: CDR1 WNHNN and CDR2 SYGVQD (reference sequence). Trimming took off 0 bases at V and 0 bases at J, with 7 bases between the two ends. Written as DNA, the CDR3 is TGCGCCAGCAGTGAGTCCCTTGCTAGCACAGATACGCAGTATTTT. It yields the protein CASSESLASTDTQYF.

The chain uses TRBV6-1 and TRBJ1-2; D remains ambiguous. Per the germline V gene, CDR1 is MNHNS and CDR2 is SASEGT. V was clipped by 1 base and J by 4 bases, with 16 bases between them. This CDR3 has 16 amino acids. The CDR3 DNA sequence: TGTGCCAGCAGTGAAGACCCATACGGGATCCTCTATGGCTACACCTTC. Encoded protein: CASSEDPYGILYGYTF.

The chain couples TRBV7-2 to TRBJ2-2; TRBD1 aligns across 10 bases. The germline CDR1 and CDR2 sequences are SGHTA and FQGNSA. The CDR3 is made up of 16 amino acids. V lost 5 bases and J lost 2; bases outside the gene matches: 5. Here the CDR3 reads CASSPRDRGNTGELFF. DNA for the CDR3: TGTGCCAGCAGCCCTAGGGACAGGGGAAACACCGGGGAGCTGTTTTTT.

The CDR3 sequence: CASRTTGASGNTIYF. CDR3 nucleotides: TGTGCCAGCAGAACTACAGGCGCCTCTGGAAACACCATATATTTT. The V gene is TRBV27, the J gene TRBJ1-3; D possibly corresponds to TRBD1 (5 bases). Per the germline V gene, CDR1 is MNHEY and CDR2 is SMNVEV (reference sequence). The CDR3 is made up of 15 amino acids. Trimming took off 6 bases at V and 0 bases at J, with 12 bases between the two ends.

This sequence joins TRBV11-1 and TRBJ1-2; D may be TRBD1 (5 bases). The CDR3 is 14 residues long. CDR1 is SGHAT, CDR2 FQDESV, per germline (reference sequence). Trimming stripped 3 bases from V and 8 bases from J, with 16 bases between. The DNA for the CDR3 is TGTGCCAGCAGCTTGGGGCCCAGGACTCGAGGCTACACCTTC. Its translation is CASSLGPRTRGYTF.

V and J are TRBV28 and TRBJ1-2; D is perhaps TRBD1 (5 bases). The V end lost 6 bases, the J end lost 5 bases, and 10 bases lay between the germline ends. Germline V lookup: CDR1 MDHEN, CDR2 SYDVKM. This CDR3 contains 12 residues. In nucleotides, the CDR3 is TGTGCCAGCAGAGGGGCAGGTTATGGCTACACCTTC. It translates to CASRGAGYGYTF.

The genes are TRBV19 and TRBJ1-1, with D uncertain. V was shortened by 5 bases and J by 7 bases, with 14 bases between the two germline ends. CDR1 LNHDA and CDR2 SQIVND come from the germline V gene (reference sequence). The CDR3 has 13 residues. CDR3 residues: CASSVTSGNEAFF. The DNA for the CDR3 is TGTGCCAGTAGTGTAACGTCGGGTAATGAAGCTTTCTTT.

This chain links TRBV5-4 with TRBJ2-5; a possible D gene is TRBD2 (5 bases). This CDR3 has 15 amino acids. Germline CDR1 reads SGHNT; CDR2 reads YYREEE (reference sequence). V was pared by 4 bases and J by 1 base, with 14 bases between. For the CDR3, the DNA is TGTGCCAGCAGCCTGGGTGAGAGCGGCCAAGAGACCCAGTACTTC. Its protein is CASSLGESGQETQYF.

This clonotype was seen only a few times. This sequence joins TRBV12-3 or TRBV12-4 and TRBJ1-2; TRBD1 might be the D (6 bases). CDR3 size: 15 residues. Trimming pared 3 bases from V and 2 bases from J, leaving 13 bases between. DNA of the CDR3: TGTGCCAGCAGTTTTACAGGGTGGTCGAACTATGGCTACACCTTC. Protein: CASSFTGWSNYGYTF.

This clonotype was seen a few times. The chain employs TRBV6-1 and TRBJ2-2; 11 positions agree with TRBD1. The CDR3 loop spans 16 amino acids. Germline V gene data show CDR1 as MNHNS and CDR2 as SASEGT. Trimming took 4 bases from V and 3 from J; bases not matched to a gene: 4. For the CDR3, the DNA is TGTGCCAGCAGTGTCTGGGGACAGGGGGACACCGGGGAGCTGTTTTTT. Translating gives CASSVWGQGDTGELFF.